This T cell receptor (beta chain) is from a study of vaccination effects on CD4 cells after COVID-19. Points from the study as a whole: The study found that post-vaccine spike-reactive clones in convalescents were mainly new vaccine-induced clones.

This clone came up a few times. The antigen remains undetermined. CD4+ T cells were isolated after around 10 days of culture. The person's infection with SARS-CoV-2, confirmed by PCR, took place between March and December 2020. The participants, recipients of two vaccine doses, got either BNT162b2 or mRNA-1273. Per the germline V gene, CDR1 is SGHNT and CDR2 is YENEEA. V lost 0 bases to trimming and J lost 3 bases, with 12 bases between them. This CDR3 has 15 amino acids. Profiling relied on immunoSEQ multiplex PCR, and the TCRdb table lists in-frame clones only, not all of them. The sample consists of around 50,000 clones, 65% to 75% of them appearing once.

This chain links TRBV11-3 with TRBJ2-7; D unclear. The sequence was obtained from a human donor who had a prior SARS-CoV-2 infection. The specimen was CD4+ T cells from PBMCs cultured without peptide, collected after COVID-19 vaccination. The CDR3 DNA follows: TGTGCCAGCAGCTTAGATATGGGTGGGGACTACGAGCAGTACTTC. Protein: CASSLDMGGDYEQYF. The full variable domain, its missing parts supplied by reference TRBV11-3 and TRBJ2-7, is EAGVVQSPRYKIIEKKQPVAFWCNPISGHNTLYWYLQNLGQGPELLIRYENEEAVDDSQLPKDRFSAERLKGVDSTLKIQPAELGDSAVYLCASSLDMGGDYEQYFGPGTRLTVT.